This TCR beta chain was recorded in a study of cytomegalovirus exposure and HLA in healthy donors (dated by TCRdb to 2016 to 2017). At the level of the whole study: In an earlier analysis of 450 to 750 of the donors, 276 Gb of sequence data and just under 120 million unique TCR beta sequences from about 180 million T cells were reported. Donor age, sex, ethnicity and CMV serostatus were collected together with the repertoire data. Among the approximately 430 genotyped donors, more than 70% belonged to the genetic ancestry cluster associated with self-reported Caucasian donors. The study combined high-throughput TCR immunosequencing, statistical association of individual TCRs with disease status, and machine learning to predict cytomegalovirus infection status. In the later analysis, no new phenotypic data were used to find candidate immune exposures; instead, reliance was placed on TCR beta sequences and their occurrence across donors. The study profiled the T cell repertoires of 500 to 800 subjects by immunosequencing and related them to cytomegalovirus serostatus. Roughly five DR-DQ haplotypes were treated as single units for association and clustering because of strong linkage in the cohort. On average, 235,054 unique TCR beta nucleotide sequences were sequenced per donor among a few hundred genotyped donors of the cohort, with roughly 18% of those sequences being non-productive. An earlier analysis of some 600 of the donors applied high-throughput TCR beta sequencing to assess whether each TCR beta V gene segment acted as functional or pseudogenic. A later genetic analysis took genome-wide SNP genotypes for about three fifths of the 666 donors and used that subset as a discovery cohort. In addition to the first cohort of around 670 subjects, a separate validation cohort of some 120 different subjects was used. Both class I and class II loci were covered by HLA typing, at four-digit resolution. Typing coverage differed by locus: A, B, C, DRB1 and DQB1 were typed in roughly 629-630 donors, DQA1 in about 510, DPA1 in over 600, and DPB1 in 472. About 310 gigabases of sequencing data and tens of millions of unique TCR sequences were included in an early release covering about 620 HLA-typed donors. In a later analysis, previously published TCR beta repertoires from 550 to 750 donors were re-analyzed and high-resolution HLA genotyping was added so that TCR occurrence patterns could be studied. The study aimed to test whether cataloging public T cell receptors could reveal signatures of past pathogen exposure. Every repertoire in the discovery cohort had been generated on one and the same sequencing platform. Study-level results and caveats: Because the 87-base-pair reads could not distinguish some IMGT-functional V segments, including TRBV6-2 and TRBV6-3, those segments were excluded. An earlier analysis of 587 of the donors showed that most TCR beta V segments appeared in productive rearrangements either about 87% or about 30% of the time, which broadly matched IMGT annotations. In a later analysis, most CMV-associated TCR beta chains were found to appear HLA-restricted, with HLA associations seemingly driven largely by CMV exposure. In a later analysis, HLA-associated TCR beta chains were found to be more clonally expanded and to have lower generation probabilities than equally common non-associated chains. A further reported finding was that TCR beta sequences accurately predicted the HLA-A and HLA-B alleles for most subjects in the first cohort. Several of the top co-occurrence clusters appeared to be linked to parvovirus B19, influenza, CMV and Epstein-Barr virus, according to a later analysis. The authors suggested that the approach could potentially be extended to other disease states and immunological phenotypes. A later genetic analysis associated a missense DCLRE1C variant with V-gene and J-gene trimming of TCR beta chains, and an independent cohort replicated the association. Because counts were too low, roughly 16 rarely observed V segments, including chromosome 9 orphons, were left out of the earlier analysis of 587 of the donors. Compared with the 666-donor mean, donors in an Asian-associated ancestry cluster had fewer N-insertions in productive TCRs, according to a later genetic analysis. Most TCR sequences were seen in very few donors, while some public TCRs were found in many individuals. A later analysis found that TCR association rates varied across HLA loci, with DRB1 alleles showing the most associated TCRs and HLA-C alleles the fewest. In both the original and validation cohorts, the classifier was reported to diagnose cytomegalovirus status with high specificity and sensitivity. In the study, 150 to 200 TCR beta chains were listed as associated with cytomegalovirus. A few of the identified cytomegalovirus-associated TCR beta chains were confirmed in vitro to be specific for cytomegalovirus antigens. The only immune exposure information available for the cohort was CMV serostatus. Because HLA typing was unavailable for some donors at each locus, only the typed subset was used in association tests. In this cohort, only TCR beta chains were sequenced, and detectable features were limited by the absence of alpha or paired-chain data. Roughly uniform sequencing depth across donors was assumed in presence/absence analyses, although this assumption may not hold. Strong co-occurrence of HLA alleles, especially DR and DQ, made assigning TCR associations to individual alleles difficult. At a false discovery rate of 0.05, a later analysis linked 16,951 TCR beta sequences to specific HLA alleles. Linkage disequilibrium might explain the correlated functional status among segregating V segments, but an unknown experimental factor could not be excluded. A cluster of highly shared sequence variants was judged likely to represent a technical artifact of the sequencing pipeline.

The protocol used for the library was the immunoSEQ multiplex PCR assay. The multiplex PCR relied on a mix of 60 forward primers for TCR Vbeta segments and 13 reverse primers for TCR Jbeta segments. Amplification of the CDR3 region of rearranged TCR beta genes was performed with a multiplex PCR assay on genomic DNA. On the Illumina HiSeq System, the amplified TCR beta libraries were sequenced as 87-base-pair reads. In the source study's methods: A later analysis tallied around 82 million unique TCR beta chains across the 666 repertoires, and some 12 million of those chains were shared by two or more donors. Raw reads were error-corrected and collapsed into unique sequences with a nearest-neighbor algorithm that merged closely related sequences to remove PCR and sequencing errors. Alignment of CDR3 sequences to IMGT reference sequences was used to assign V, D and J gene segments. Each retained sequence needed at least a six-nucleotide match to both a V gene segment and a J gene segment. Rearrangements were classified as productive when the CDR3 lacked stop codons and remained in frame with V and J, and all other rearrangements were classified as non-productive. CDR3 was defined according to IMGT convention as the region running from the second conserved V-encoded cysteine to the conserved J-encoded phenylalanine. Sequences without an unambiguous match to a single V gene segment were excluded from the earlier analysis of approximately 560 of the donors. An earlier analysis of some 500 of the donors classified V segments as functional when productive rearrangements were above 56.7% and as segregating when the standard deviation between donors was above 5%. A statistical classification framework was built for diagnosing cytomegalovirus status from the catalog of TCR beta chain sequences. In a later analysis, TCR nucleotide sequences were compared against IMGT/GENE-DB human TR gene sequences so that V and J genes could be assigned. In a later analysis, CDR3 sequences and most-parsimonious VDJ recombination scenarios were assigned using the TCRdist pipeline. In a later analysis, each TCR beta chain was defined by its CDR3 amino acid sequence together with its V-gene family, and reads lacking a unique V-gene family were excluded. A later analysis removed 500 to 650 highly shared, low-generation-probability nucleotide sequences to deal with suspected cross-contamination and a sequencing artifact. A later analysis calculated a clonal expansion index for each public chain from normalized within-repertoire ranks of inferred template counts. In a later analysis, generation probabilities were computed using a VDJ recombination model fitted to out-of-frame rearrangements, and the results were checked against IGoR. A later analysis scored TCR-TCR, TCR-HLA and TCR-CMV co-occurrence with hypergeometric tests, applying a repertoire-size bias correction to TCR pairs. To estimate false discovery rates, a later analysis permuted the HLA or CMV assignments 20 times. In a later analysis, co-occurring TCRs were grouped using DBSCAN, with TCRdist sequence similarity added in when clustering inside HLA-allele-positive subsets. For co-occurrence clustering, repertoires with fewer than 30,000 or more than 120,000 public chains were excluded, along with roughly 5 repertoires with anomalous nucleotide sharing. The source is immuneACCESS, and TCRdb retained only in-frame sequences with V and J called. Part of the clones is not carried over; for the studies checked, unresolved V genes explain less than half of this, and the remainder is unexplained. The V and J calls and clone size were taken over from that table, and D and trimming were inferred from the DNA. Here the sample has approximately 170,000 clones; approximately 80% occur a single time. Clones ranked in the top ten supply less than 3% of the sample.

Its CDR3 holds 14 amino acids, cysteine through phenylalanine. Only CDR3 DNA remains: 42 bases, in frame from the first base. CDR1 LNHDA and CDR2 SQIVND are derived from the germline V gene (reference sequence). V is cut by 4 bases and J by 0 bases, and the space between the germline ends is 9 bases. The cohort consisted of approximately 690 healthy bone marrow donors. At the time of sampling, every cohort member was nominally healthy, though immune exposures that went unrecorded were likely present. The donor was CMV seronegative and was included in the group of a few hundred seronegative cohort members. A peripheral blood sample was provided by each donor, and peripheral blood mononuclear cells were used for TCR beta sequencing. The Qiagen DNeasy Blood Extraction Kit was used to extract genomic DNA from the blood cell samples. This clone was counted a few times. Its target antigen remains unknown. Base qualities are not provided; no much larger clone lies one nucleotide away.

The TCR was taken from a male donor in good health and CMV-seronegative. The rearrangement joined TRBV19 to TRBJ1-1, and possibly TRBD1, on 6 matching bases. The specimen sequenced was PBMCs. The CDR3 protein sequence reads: CASSNGQLNTEAFF. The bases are TGTGCCAGTAGTAATGGACAGCTGAACACTGAAGCTTTCTTT.